These 21 T cell receptor beta chains share one sample of origin, sequenced in a study of shared clonotypes between healthy human individuals. The method was immunoSEQ multiplex PCR; TCRdb's version includes in-frame clones alone and lacks a portion of them. The data show roughly 2.2 million clones, about 92% seen once. Sample: naive CD4+ T cells from PBMCs. Subset meaning: CD45RA+ positively selected. The receptors stem from a man aged 18 to 29 in good health. Some clones in this sample may be carry-over from other donors' samples.

The J gene is TRBJ2-5, the V gene TRBV5-1; D unresolved. CDR1 and CDR2 (germline): SGHRS, YFSETQ. The CDR3 consists of 13 residues. Trimming pared 6 bases from V and 7 bases from J, leaving 16 bases between. As DNA, the CDR3 is TGCGCCAGCACTGACGACTCGAGGTCGACCCAGTACTTC. Translating it yields CASTDDSRSTQYF. Combining the CDR3 with reference TRBV5-1 and TRBJ2-5 gives the whole variable domain KAGVTQTPRYLIKTRGQQVTLSCSPISGHRSVSWYQQTPGQGLQFLFEYFSETQRNKGNFPGRFSGRQFSNSRSEMNVSTLELGDSALYLCASTDDSRSTQYFGPGTRLLVL.

The chain couples TRBV6-1 to TRBJ2-1, with 7 bases lining up with TRBD1. The CDR3 extends over 15 amino acids. Per the germline V gene, CDR1 is MNHNS and CDR2 is SASEGT. V trimming: 8 bases; J trimming: 5 bases; junction bases outside the gene matches: 12. CDR3 region: CASGRGTALDNEQFF. CDR3 nucleotides: TGTGCCAGCGGGAGAGGGACAGCGCTGGACAATGAGCAGTTCTTC.

The chain employs TRBV2 and TRBJ2-7; unclear D gene. Trimming cost V 4 bases and J 5 bases, with 9 bases left between them. The CDR3 runs to 12 residues. The germline CDR1 and CDR2 sequences are SNHLY and FYNNEI. The CDR3 nucleotides are TGTGCCAGCAGTGCTTCGACGGACGAGCAGTACTTC. Amino acids: CASSASTDEQYF.

The gene calls are TRBV15 and TRBJ2-7, with TRBD1 matching 10 bases. Per germline, CDR1 LNHNV and CDR2 YYDKDF (reference sequence). The V gene end was trimmed by 7 bases and the J gene end by 7 bases; junction bases not matched to a gene: 10. CDR3 length: 14 residues. This CDR3 is CATNRDRGSNEQYF. CDR3 coding DNA: TGTGCCACCAACCGGGACAGGGGCTCAAATGAGCAGTACTTC.

This clone has a single count. DNA of the CDR3: TGTGCCAGCAGTGGGGGTTACCAAGAGACCCAGTACTTC. It translates to CASSGGYQETQYF. The chain employs TRBV6-1 and TRBJ2-5; D gene ambiguous. Germline loops: CDR1 MNHNS, CDR2 SASEGT. The CDR3 has 13 residues. Trimming pared 4 bases from V and 0 bases from J, leaving 6 bases between.

For the CDR3, the DNA is TGTGCCAGTAGTATGGGGGGGACTGGAGGTCAGCCCCAGCATTTT. This codes for CASSMGGTGGQPQHF. The J gene is TRBJ1-5, the V gene TRBV19, with D perhaps TRBD1 (5 bases). The CDR3 runs to 15 residues. Trimming cost V 3 bases and J 6 bases, with 15 bases left between them. CDR1 is LNHDA, CDR2 SQIVND, per germline (reference sequence).

The chain joins TRBV6-5 to TRBJ2-7, with a possible D match to TRBD1 (6 bases). This CDR3 spans 12 amino acids. The V end was cut by 6 bases, the J end by 11 bases, with 17 bases between. CDR1 is MNHEY and CDR2 is SVGAGI in the germline V gene. The CDR3 DNA follows: TGTGCCAGCAGCCCGGCAGGGGCCAGGGAGTACTTC. Translating gives CASSPAGAREYF.

This chain links TRBV5-1 with TRBJ2-5; no clear D. The CDR3 is 14 residues long. Germline CDR1 SGHRS, CDR2 YFSETQ. The V end was cut by 4 bases, the J end by 0 bases, with 10 bases between. Here the CDR3 DNA reads TGCGCCAGCAGCACCGGGCGCAACCAAGAGACCCAGTACTTC. Translation gives CASSTGRNQETQYF.

This clone was observed a single time. This chain joins TRBV7-9 and TRBJ1-1, with 8 positions matching TRBD1. V trimming: 3 bases; J trimming: 10 bases; junction bases outside the gene matches: 4. This CDR3 has 12 amino acids. Germline values: CDR1 SEHNR, CDR2 FQNEAQ (reference sequence). As DNA, the CDR3 is TGTGCCAGCAGCTTTCAGGGGGCTCGAGCTTTCTTT. Translated: CASSFQGARAFF.

Here the CDR3 reads CASSLGQGTTNEKLFF. CDR3 sequence (DNA): TGTGCCAGCAGCTTGGGACAGGGGACTACTAATGAAAAACTGTTTTTT. The chain carries TRBV7-9 and TRBJ1-4; 10 nucleotides agree with TRBD1. This CDR3 is built from 16 residues. V was pared by 3 bases and J by 2 bases, with 3 bases of the junction left unmatched. Germline V gene lookup returns CDR1 SEHNR and CDR2 FQNEAQ (reference sequence).

V gene TRBV7-2 combines with J gene TRBJ2-7, with D possibly being TRBD1 (6 bases). Trimming removed 5 bases at V and 1 base at J, with 15 bases between. Germline V gives CDR1 SGHTA, CDR2 FQGNSA. This CDR3 spans 15 amino acids. Here the CDR3 reads CASSTRQALSYEQYF. As DNA, the CDR3 is TGTGCCAGCAGCACCCGACAGGCCCTATCCTACGAGCAGTACTTC.

The rearrangement joins TRBV5-1 to TRBJ2-1; a possible D gene is TRBD2 (6 bases). The CDR3 is 16 residues long. Trimming pared 1 base from V and 5 bases from J, leaving 16 bases between. Germline CDR1 reads SGHRS; CDR2 reads YFSETQ. The CDR3 nucleotides are TGCGCCAGCAGCTTGATGGCGACTAGAGGGAACAATGAGCAGTTCTTC. Protein: CASSLMATRGNNEQFF.

V and J are TRBV7-2 and TRBJ2-5, with D possibly matching TRBD1 (6 bases). Trimming took 5 bases from V and 5 from J, leaving 18 bases between them. Germline CDR1 SGHTA, CDR2 FQGNSA. This CDR3 is 15 amino acids long. This chain's CDR3 is CASSLITGSGETQYF. CDR3 DNA: TGTGCCAGCAGCCTAATTACAGGGTCGGGTGAGACCCAGTACTTC.

The table lists this clone with a count of one. V and J are TRBV19 and TRBJ2-5, with D perhaps given as TRBD1 or TRBD2 (7 bases each). Germline assignment: CDR1 LNHDA and CDR2 SQIVND (reference sequence). Trimming took 4 bases from V and 5 from J, leaving 17 bases between them. This CDR3 comprises 15 residues. CDR3 in DNA: TGTGCCAGTAGTACCTACAGGGGAGGGAAGGAGACCCAGTACTTC. Encoded protein: CASSTYRGGKETQYF.

This chain links TRBV28 with TRBJ1-1; D ambiguous. The germline V gene has CDR1 MDHEN and CDR2 SYDVKM. The CDR3 spans 15 residues. Deletions cut 0 bases from V and 4 bases from J, with 12 bases between. CDR3 protein: CASSLWRAQVTEAFF. CDR3 coding DNA: TGTGCCAGCAGTTTATGGAGGGCCCAGGTCACTGAAGCTTTCTTT.

The rearrangement links TRBV6-1 to TRBJ2-7; TRBD1 matches at 7 bases. Germline CDR1 and CDR2: MNHNS and SASEGT. The CDR3 runs to 14 residues. J lost 2 bases, V lost 4 bases, and 5 bases had no gene match. CDR3 nucleotides: TGTGCCAGCAGTGTAACGACAGGGACCTACGAGCAGTACTTC. Translated: CASSVTTGTYEQYF.

V is TRBV6-5 and J is TRBJ1-2; 7 nucleotides match TRBD1. Germline V gene sequence: CDR1 MNHEY, CDR2 SVGAGI. The CDR3 sequence is 15 residues long. V trimming: 0 bases; J trimming: 4 bases; junction bases outside the gene matches: 5. In DNA form, the CDR3 reads TGTGCCAGCAGTTACTCACAGGGGACGATCTATGGCTACACCTTC. Its translation: CASSYSQGTIYGYTF.

This clone was observed a single time. The chain has TRBV2 and TRBJ1-1; 8 nucleotides match TRBD1. This CDR3 region has 15 residues. CDR1 is SNHLY, CDR2 FYNNEI, per germline. The junction had 10 bases not matched to a gene; V was cut back by 6 bases and J by 4 bases. CDR3 sequence (DNA): TGTGCCAGCAGGAAGGACAGGGAATGGGGCACTGAAGCTTTCTTT. This encodes CASRKDREWGTEAFF.

The chain is built from TRBV7-3 and TRBJ1-1, with a tentative D call TRBD1 (5 bases). V lost 5 bases and J lost 0, with 13 bases in between. In germline, CDR1 is SGHTA, CDR2 FQGTGA. The CDR3 totals 15 residues. CDR3 DNA: TGTGCCAGCAGCCGGCTGGCAGGGTTGAACACTGAAGCTTTCTTT. This encodes CASSRLAGLNTEAFF.

This clone came up once. The CDR3: CASSPNPRGLNQPQHF. The CDR3 nucleotides are TGCGCCAGCAGCCCGAATCCCCGGGGCCTCAATCAGCCCCAGCATTTT. The chain combines TRBV5-1 with TRBJ1-5, with D maybe TRBD1 (5 bases). V lost 4 bases and J 3 bases, leaving 17 bases between the germline ends. This CDR3 comprises 16 residues. Germline CDR1 SGHRS, CDR2 YFSETQ.

V is TRBV20-1 and J is TRBJ1-2; D gene ambiguous. There are 11 residues in the CDR3. Deletions cut 7 bases from V and 4 bases from J, with 10 bases between. Germline V lookup: CDR1 DFQATT, CDR2 SNEGSKA (reference sequence). CDR3 loop: CSVPTLYGYTF. The DNA of the CDR3 is TGCAGTGTCCCGACCCTCTATGGCTACACCTTC.